Shown below are 26 T cell receptor beta chains from a single sample sequenced in a study of control samples from healthy donors and cancer patients (TCRdb year 2020). The library was produced with the immunoSEQ multiplex PCR assay. Entries here come from immuneACCESS through TCRdb and include only in-frame sequences with V and J called. Some clones fail to appear in such tables; in the studies checked, an unresolved V gene covers under half of the shortfall, and the cause of the remainder is unknown. The sample yields approximately 87,000 clones; 85% to 90% were counted once. Roughly 1.3% of the sample belongs to the ten largest clones. The specimen sequenced was blood. The receptor set was obtained from a woman aged 45-65 years in good health.

V usage is TRBV28 and J usage is TRBJ1-6, with D hard to call. The V gene's germline CDR1 is MDHEN and CDR2 SYDVKM. The CDR3 extends over 12 amino acids. V lost 10 bases, J lost 5 bases, and 9 bases lay in between. Here the CDR3 reads CAMTPNNSPLHF. For the CDR3, the DNA is TGTGCCATGACCCCTAATAATTCACCCCTCCACTTT.

The V and J genes are TRBV5-5 and TRBJ2-5, with D unclear. This CDR3 comprises 13 residues. The V end was cut by 0 bases, the J end by 10 bases, with 13 bases between. CDR1 is SGHKS and CDR2 is YYEKEE in the germline V gene (reference sequence). Written as DNA, the CDR3 is TGTGCCAGCAGCTTGGAGCCCCCGGGTTTCCAGTACTTC. This codes for CASSLEPPGFQYF.

This chain joins TRBV27 and TRBJ2-2; D is undetermined. Germline lookup yields CDR1 MNHEY and CDR2 SMNVEV (reference sequence). V lost 2 bases and J lost 8, with 12 bases in between. The CDR3 is 14 amino acids. This CDR3 is CASSLRVLKGELFF. CDR3 coding DNA: TGTGCCAGCAGTTTACGGGTGTTGAAAGGGGAGCTGTTTTTT.

The chain has TRBV5-5 and TRBJ2-7, with D possibly being TRBD2 (5 bases). The ends were cut back, 2 bases at V and 0 bases at J, with 12 bases in the middle. The CDR3 has 15 amino acids. Germline V gives CDR1 SGHKS, CDR2 YYEKEE (reference sequence). Here the CDR3 DNA reads TGTGCCAGCAGCTTTGGACTCTTAAGCTCCTACGAGCAGTACTTC. The encoded protein is CASSFGLLSSYEQYF.

The chain employs TRBV27 and TRBJ1-1, with 8 bases fitting TRBD1. CDR1 MNHEY and CDR2 SMNVEV come from the germline V gene (reference sequence). This CDR3 has 16 amino acids. V lost 3 bases to trimming and J lost 4 bases; unmatched junction nucleotides: 10. CDR3 protein: CASSLDPRGLSTEAFF. As DNA, the CDR3 is TGTGCCAGCAGTTTGGACCCCAGGGGGCTGAGCACTGAAGCTTTCTTT.

The V gene is TRBV7-8, the J gene TRBJ1-5, with D perhaps TRBD1 (5 bases). Per the germline V gene, CDR1 is SGHVS and CDR2 is FQNEAQ. This CDR3 has 14 amino acids. V was cut by 5 bases and J by 7 bases, with 15 bases left in between. The CDR3 sequence: CASSRDGGGQPQHF. The DNA of the CDR3 is TGTGCCAGCAGCCGAGATGGGGGAGGACAGCCCCAGCATTTT.

In regard to this clone: Mismatch with germline at one junction end may stem from a read error. V usage is TRBV4-2 and J usage is TRBJ2-7; a possible D gene is TRBD1 (5 bases). This CDR3 is 12 amino acids long. The germline CDR1 and CDR2 sequences are LGHNA and YNFKEQ. This CDR3 reads CASSQGHRSVNF. DNA of the CDR3: TGTGCCAGCAGCCAAGGCCACAGGTCGGTGAACTTC.

The chain has TRBV5-6 and TRBJ2-7; D remains ambiguous. This CDR3 is built from 13 residues. Trimming shortened V by 1 base and J by 2 bases, and 7 bases separated the two germline ends. Germline values: CDR1 SGHDT, CDR2 YYEEEE. CDR3 coding DNA: TGTGCCAGCAGCTTGACAGAGACCTACGAGCAGTACTTC. It is translated as CASSLTETYEQYF.

Comments on this clone: The same CDR3 is also encoded by other DNA sequences in this sample. This chain connects TRBV7-2 to TRBJ1-1; D might be TRBD1 (5 bases). The CDR3 has 13 amino acids. Germline assignment: CDR1 SGHTA and CDR2 FQGNSA. The V gene lost 3 bases and the J gene lost 2 bases, with 7 bases spanning the gap. The CDR3 sequence is CASSLTENTEAFF. CDR3 sequence (DNA): TGTGCCAGCAGCTTGACAGAAAACACTGAAGCTTTCTTT.

The chain carries TRBV7-2 and TRBJ2-1; 8 nucleotides align to TRBD2. The V and J ends lost 5 bases and 9 bases, in that order; junction bases with no gene match: 9. Germline loops: CDR1 SGHTA, CDR2 FQGNSA. The CDR3 consists of 14 residues. This CDR3 is CASSIREGQGEQFF. The DNA of the CDR3 is TGTGCCAGCAGCATCCGGGAGGGGCAAGGTGAGCAGTTCTTC.

The table lists this clone with a count of one. The CDR3 loop is CASSHPPRDPRGGYNSPLHF. The CDR3 nucleotides read TGCGCCAGCAGTCACCCCCCCCGGGACCCCCGTGGAGGGTATAATTCACCCCTCCACTTT. The V call is TRBV23-1, the J call TRBJ1-6; the D gene is possibly TRBD1 (5 bases). TRBV23-1 is labeled an ORF, and its function is uncertain. V lost 3 bases and J 4 bases, leaving 25 bases between the germline ends. The CDR3 is made up of 20 amino acids.

The rearrangement joins TRBV10-3 to TRBJ1-5; D might be TRBD1 (5 bases). Germline CDR1 is ENHRY and CDR2 is SYGVKD. Trimming removed 6 bases from V and 4 bases from J, with 16 bases in between. The CDR3 is made up of 15 amino acids. DNA of the CDR3: TGTGCCATCAGCAAAGGGGCGGGTGGGAATCAGCCCCAGCATTTT. Its protein product is CAISKGAGGNQPQHF.

This chain uses TRBV7-9 with TRBJ1-6, with a possible D match to TRBD1 (5 bases). The CDR3 consists of 14 residues. Germline V CDR1 and CDR2: SEHNR, FQNEAQ (reference sequence). The germline V and J ends were trimmed by 3 bases and 9 bases, with 12 bases remaining between them. CDR3 loop: CASSFQGSGSPLHF. The CDR3 nucleotides are TGTGCCAGCAGCTTTCAGGGAAGTGGTTCACCCCTCCACTTT. The whole variable domain, remainder taken from reference TRBV7-9 and TRBJ1-6, is DTGVSQNPRHKITKRGQNVTFRCDPISEHNRLYWYRQTLGQGPEFLTYFQNEAQLEKSRLLSDRFSAERPKGSFSTLEIQRTEQGDSAMYLCASSFQGSGSPLHFGNGTRLTVT.

This clone has just one count. The chain has TRBV11-2 and TRBJ2-2; 8 bases are shared with TRBD2. The length of the CDR3 is 15 residues. V lost 10 bases, J lost 5 bases, and 12 bases stayed unmatched. Germline V lookup: CDR1 SGHAT, CDR2 FQNNGV. The CDR3 sequence is CATPRSGRSTGELFF. CDR3 DNA: TGTGCCACCCCCAGGAGCGGGAGATCAACCGGGGAGCTGTTTTTT.

The chain links TRBV7-3 to TRBJ2-7; TRBD1 might be the D (5 bases). V was trimmed by 2 bases and J by 3 bases, leaving 14 bases between them. The germline V gene has CDR1 SGHTA and CDR2 FQGTGA. The CDR3 spans 15 residues. DNA for the CDR3: TGTGCCAGCAGCTTAGGTCCACAGGCAGGCTACGAGCAGTACTTC. Its translation: CASSLGPQAGYEQYF. The full variable domain, its missing parts supplied by reference TRBV7-3 and TRBJ2-7, is GAGVSQTPSNKVTEKGKYVELRCDPISGHTALYWYRQSLGQGPEFLIYFQGTGAADDSGLPNDRFFAVRPEGSVSTLKIQRTERGDSAVYLCASSLGPQAGYEQYFGPGTRLTVT.

The J gene is TRBJ2-1, the V gene TRBV19; 13 bases map to TRBD2. Per the germline V gene, CDR1 is LNHDA and CDR2 is SQIVND (reference sequence). V gave up 5 bases and J gave up 3 bases; unmatched junction bases: 1. The CDR3 is 15 amino acids. CDR3 sequence reads: CASSGTSGDYNEQFF. The CDR3 DNA reads as TGTGCCAGTAGTGGGACTAGCGGGGACTACAATGAGCAGTTCTTC.

The chain carries TRBV18 and TRBJ1-1, with TRBD1 as a possible D gene (5 bases). The V and J ends lost 4 bases and 1 base respectively, with 7 bases between them. Germline assignment: CDR1 KGHSH and CDR2 LQKENI. The CDR3 loop spans 13 amino acids. The CDR3 reads CASSRGENTEAFF. CDR3 in DNA: TGTGCCAGCTCACGGGGGGAGAACACTGAAGCTTTCTTT.

J is TRBJ1-2 and V is TRBV29-1; 9 bases are a match to TRBD1. Losses at the gene ends were 6 bases for V and 4 bases for J; bases not matched to a gene: 9. The CDR3 sequence is 14 residues long. Germline V lookup: CDR1 SQVTM, CDR2 ANQGSEA. The CDR3 bases are TGCAGCGTCGTGCTACAGGGGGCGGGCTATGGCTACACCTTC. This translates into CSVVLQGAGYGYTF.

The rearrangement uses TRBV9 and TRBJ2-4; 7 bases are shared with TRBD1. The ends lost 4 bases at V and 5 bases at J; junction bases unmatched: 9. The germline CDR1 and CDR2 sequences are SGDLS and YYNGEE. The CDR3 has 15 residues. The CDR3 reads CASSQSRGLENIQYF. The CDR3 nucleotides are TGTGCCAGCAGCCAAAGCAGGGGGTTGGAAAACATTCAGTACTTC.

The V gene is TRBV4-3, the J gene TRBJ2-7; 7 bases fit TRBD1. Trimming cost V 0 bases and J 3 bases; bases outside gene matches: 2. The CDR3 contains 14 residues. Germline values: CDR1 LGHNA, CDR2 YSLEER. Here the CDR3 DNA reads TGCGCCAGCAGCCAAGACTGGGACAGCTACGAGCAGTACTTC. Amino acid sequence: CASSQDWDSYEQYF.

The J gene is TRBJ1-4, the V gene TRBV10-3; D gene unclear. The CDR3 is 13 residues long. Germline lookup yields CDR1 ENHRY and CDR2 SYGVKD. Deletions cut 5 bases from V and 0 bases from J, with 4 bases between. Here the CDR3 DNA reads TGTGCCATCAGTCCTGCAACTAATGAAAAACTGTTTTTT. Protein product: CAISPATNEKLFF.

The rearrangement links TRBV10-3 to TRBJ2-1; D might be TRBD1 (5 bases). The V end lost 4 bases, the J end lost 7 bases, and 17 bases lay between the germline ends. Germline CDR1 and CDR2: ENHRY and SYGVKD. The CDR3 length is 15 residues. The CDR3 DNA sequence: TGTGCCATCAGTGCGGGTCAGGGTCGGGTAAATGAGCAGTTCTTC. Translated: CAISAGQGRVNEQFF.

The chain employs TRBV4-3 and TRBJ2-1, with D perhaps TRBD2 (6 bases). The V end was cut by 0 bases, the J end by 2 bases, with 11 bases between. Germline loops: CDR1 LGHNA, CDR2 YSLEER. The length of the CDR3 is 16 residues. Written as DNA, the CDR3 is TGCGCCAGCAGCCAAGAGGAGGGGCGTACCTACAATGAGCAGTTCTTC. It specifies CASSQEEGRTYNEQFF.

The chain links TRBV2 to TRBJ1-2, with D possibly matching TRBD1 (6 bases). V was pared by 8 bases and J by 8 bases, with 18 bases between. The CDR3 is 13 residues long. Germline CDR1 and CDR2: SNHLY and FYNNEI. CDR3 bases: TGTGCCAGCTTTAGACAGGAAGAGCGCGGCTACACCTTC. This encodes CASFRQEERGYTF.

This clone was seen a few times. In nucleotides, the CDR3 is TGTGCCACCAGCGGCTACCGGGACAGGGGGGGATGGAACACTGAAGCTTTCTTT. Its protein product is CATSGYRDRGGWNTEAFF. The chain joins TRBV15 to TRBJ1-1; the match to TRBD1 covers 11 bases. V was clipped by 5 bases and J by 1 base; unmatched bases: 12. Germline lookup yields CDR1 LNHNV and CDR2 YYDKDF (reference sequence). The CDR3 contains 18 residues.

This sequence joins TRBV28 and TRBJ1-2; D uncertain. The CDR3 has 13 amino acids. Trimming took off 5 bases at V and 5 bases at J, with 12 bases between the two ends. The germline V gene has CDR1 MDHEN and CDR2 SYDVKM. In DNA, the CDR3 is TGTGCCAGCAGTACCCCAGGAGCGTATGGCTACACCTTC. Encoded protein: CASSTPGAYGYTF.